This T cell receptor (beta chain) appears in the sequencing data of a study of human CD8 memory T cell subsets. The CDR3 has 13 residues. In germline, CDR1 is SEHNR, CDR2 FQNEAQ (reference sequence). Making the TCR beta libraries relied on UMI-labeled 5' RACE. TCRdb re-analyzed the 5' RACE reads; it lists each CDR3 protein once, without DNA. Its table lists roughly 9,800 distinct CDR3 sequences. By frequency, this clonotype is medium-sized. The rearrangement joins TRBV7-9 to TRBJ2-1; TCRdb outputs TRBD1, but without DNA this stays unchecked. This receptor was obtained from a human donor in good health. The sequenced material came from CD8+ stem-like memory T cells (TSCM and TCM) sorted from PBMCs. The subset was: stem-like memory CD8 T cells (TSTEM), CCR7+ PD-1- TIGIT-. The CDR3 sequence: CASSPRQYNEQFF. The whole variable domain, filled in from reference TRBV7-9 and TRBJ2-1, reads DTGVSQNPRHKITKRGQNVTFRCDPISEHNRLYWYRQTLGQGPEFLTYFQNEAQLEKSRLLSDRFSAERPKGSFSTLEIQRTEQGDSAMYLCASSPRQYNEQFFGPGTRLTVL.